This TCR beta chain came from a study of blood T cells in healthy people across ages. Trimming cost V 5 bases and J 4 bases; bases outside gene matches: 5. The CDR3 consists of 15 residues. CDR1 and CDR2 from the germline V gene are SEHNR and FQNEAQ (reference sequence). Through a sample-barcoded 5' primer and a J-beta primer mix, a second PCR was run for roughly 6 to 12 cycles. TCRdb used MiXCR to reprocess the 5' RACE reads, holding one entry per CDR3 protein. The table includes some 560,000 distinct CDR3 sequences, over 25% detected once. These data are also associated with another study on T cells of mothers and their children.

This receptor was identified in a boy aged 2-9 years in good health. V usage is TRBV7-9 and J usage is TRBJ2-1; 10 positions match TRBD2. The sequencing sample was made of blood. The CDR3 DNA reads as TGTGCCAGCAGCGGTAGCGGGGGGCTTTACAATGAGCAGTTCTTC. Its translation is CASSGSGGLYNEQFF. Based on the CDR3 plus reference TRBV7-9 and TRBJ2-1, the full variable domain is DTGVSQNPRHKITKRGQNVTFRCDPISEHNRLYWYRQTLGQGPEFLTYFQNEAQLEKSRLLSDRFSAERPKGSFSTLEIQRTEQGDSAMYLCASSGSGGLYNEQFFGPGTRLTVL.